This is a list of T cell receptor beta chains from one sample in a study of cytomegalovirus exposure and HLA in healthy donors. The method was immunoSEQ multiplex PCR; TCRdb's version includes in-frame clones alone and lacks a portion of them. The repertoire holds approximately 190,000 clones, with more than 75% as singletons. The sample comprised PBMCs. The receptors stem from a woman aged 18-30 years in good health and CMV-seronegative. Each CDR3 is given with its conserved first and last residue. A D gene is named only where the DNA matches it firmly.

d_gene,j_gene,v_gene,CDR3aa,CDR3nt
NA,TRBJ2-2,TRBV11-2,CASDWGVTGELFF,TGTGCCAGCGACTGGGGGGTAACCGGGGAGCTGTTTTTT
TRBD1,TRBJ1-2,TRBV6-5,CASSYSGTGGDYGYTF,TGTGCCAGCAGTTACTCCGGGACAGGGGGCGACTATGGCTACACCTTC
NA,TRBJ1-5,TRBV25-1,CASSLEDNQPQHF,TGTGCCAGCAGTTTAGAGGACAATCAGCCCCAGCATTTT
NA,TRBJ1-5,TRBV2,CASSVTGANQPQHF,TGTGCCAGCAGTGTTACAGGAGCCAATCAGCCCCAGCATTTT
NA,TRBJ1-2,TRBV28,CASSSPGHEDYGYTF,TGTGCCAGCAGTTCACCGGGACACGAGGACTATGGCTACACCTTC
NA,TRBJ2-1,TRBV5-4,CASNPGAGAGEQFF,TGTGCCAGCAACCCGGGGGCGGGAGCAGGTGAGCAGTTCTTC
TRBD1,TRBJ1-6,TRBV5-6,CASSSRTGSYNSPLHF,TGTGCCAGCAGCTCTAGGACAGGGAGCTATAATTCACCCCTCCACTTT
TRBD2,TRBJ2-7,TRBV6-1,CASNRAGMRNEQYF,TGTGCCAGCAATAGAGCGGGAATGAGAAACGAGCAGTACTTC
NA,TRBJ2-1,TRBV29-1,CSARINLRETEQFF,TGCAGCGCCCGCATTAACCTAAGGGAGACTGAGCAGTTCTTC
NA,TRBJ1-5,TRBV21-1,CASTSNTGTGTFRGNQPQHF,TGTGCCAGCACCTCTAATACCGGGACAGGGACCTTCAGGGGCAATCAGCCCCAGCATTTT